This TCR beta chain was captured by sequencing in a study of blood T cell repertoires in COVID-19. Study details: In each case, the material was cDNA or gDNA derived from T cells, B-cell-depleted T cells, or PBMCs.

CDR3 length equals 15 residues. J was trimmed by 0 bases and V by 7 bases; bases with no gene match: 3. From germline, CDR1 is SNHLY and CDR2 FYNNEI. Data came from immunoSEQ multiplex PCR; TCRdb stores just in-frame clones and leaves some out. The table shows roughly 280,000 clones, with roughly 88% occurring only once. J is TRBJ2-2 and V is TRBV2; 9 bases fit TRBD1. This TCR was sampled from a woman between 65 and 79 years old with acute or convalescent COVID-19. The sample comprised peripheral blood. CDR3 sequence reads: CASTGQGTNTGELFF. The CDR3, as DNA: TGTGCCAGCACGGGACAGGGAACGAACACCGGGGAGCTGTTTTTT.